This TCR beta chain was obtained from a study of blood T cell repertoires in COVID-19. About the study: From the United States, Italy and Spain came samples of acute and convalescent COVID-19. From T cells, B-cell-depleted T cells, or PBMCs came the material, which was cDNA or gDNA.

The authors' processing: Estimation of nucleated cell counts relied on the amplification of reference gene primers. Clones were read by immunoSEQ multiplex PCR, and TCRdb kept only the in-frame ones, dropping some. V, J and clone size are those of that table, while D and trimming were read from the DNA. Here the sample spans 20,000 or so clones, 85% to 90% being singletons. The CDR3 runs 16 residues. Trimming removed 2 bases at V and 3 bases at J, with 14 bases between. Germline V CDR1 and CDR2: LNHDA, SQIVND (reference sequence). V gene TRBV19 combines with J gene TRBJ1-3; no definite D call. This receptor was identified in a woman in her sixties with active COVID-19. The sample was peripheral blood. In nucleotides, the CDR3 is TGTGCCAGTAGTATACAGACTGCCTCCCGTGGAAACACCATATATTTT. This codes for CASSIQTASRGNTIYF. The full variable domain, its missing parts supplied by reference TRBV19 and TRBJ1-3, is DGGITQSPKYLFRKEGQNVTLSCEQNLNHDAMYWYRQDPGQGLRLIYYSQIVNDFQKGDIAEGYSVSREKKESFPLTVTSAQKNPTAFYLCASSIQTASRGNTIYFGEGSWLTVV.